This T cell receptor beta chain was profiled in a study of cytomegalovirus exposure and HLA in healthy donors. Regarding the study as a whole: Relative to equally common others, HLA-associated TCR beta chains showed greater clonal expansion in a later analysis. According to an earlier analysis, most TCR beta V segments yielded productive rearrangements about 90% or about 30% of the time.

With respect to this clone: Antigen unknown.

Per the germline V gene, CDR1 is PRHDT and CDR2 is FYEKMQ (reference sequence). V gave up 3 bases and J gave up 6 bases, with 5 bases separating them. The CDR3 length is 12 residues. PCR employed 60 Vbeta and 13 Jbeta primers. Only in-frame clones appear in the TCRdb table, and some are missing; sequencing was by immunoSEQ multiplex PCR. This sample has about 180,000 clones, with around 74% found just once. The specimen sequenced was PBMCs. The TCR originated in a female donor in good health and CMV-seronegative. This chain joins TRBV13 and TRBJ2-2; no clear D. The chain's CDR3 is CASSFLAGELFF. The DNA of the CDR3 is TGTGCCAGCAGCTTCCTAGCCGGGGAGCTGTTTTTT.